A selection of T cell receptor beta chains follows, all from one sample in a study of blood T cell repertoires in COVID-19. TCRdb keeps only in-frame clones here, not all; method: immunoSEQ multiplex PCR. This table holds about 120,000 clones, 87% found once. Sample: peripheral blood. These receptors were collected from a woman between 70 and 85 years old with acute or convalescent COVID-19. Each CDR3 is given with its conserved first and last residue. D genes are given only for firm matches. Clone size is stated in some rows and not others, as once, few, many or a class when expanded.

TRBV2	.	TRBJ1-2	TRBD1	15	TGTGCCAGCAGTGTTAGGACAGGGCAAGTCTATGGCTACACCTTC	CASSVRTGQVYGYTF
TRBV28	.	TRBJ1-4	.	14	TGTGCCAGCAGGTTGGGACAACCGGGGGAAAAACTGTTTTTT	CASRLGQPGEKLFF
TRBV5-4	.	TRBJ2-1	TRBD1	16	TGTGCCAGCAGCTTGGGGGGACAGTCGTCCTACAATGAGCAGTTCTTC	CASSLGGQSSYNEQFF
TRBV30	once	TRBJ2-1	.	13	TGTGCCTGGAGTCGGGACACTTTTTATGAGCAGTTCTTC	CAWSRDTFYEQFF
TRBV5-8	.	TRBJ2-5	.	15	TGTGCCAGCAGCTACGATTGGGGGGAGTCTGAGACCCAGTACTTC	CASSYDWGESETQYF
TRBV13	.	TRBJ1-4	.	15	TGTGCCAGCAGCTTAGACGCATGGGCGGGAGAAAAACTGTTTTTT	CASSLDAWAGEKLFF
TRBV19	.	TRBJ2-3	.	14	TGTGCCAGTAGTATAGAGGAGAGCACAGATACGCAGTATTTT	CASSIEESTDTQYF
TRBV28	.	TRBJ1-2	.	15	TGTGCCAGCAGTCCACTCGGGGACAAGTGGTATGGCTACACCTTC	CASSPLGDKWYGYTF
TRBV27	once	TRBJ2-2	TRBD2	18	TGTGCCAGCAGTCCACGAGTAGGTAGCGGGACGAACACCGGGGAGCTGTTTTTT	CASSPRVGSGTNTGELFF
TRBV5-6	few	TRBJ1-2	.	13	TGTGCCAGCAGGGAGAGCTCTAACTATGGCTACACCTTC	CASRESSNYGYTF
TRBV10-3	.	TRBJ2-1	TRBD2	15	TGTGCCATCAGTGCGGCCCTTAGCGGGGCAGGTGAGCAGTTCTTC	CAISAALSGAGEQFF
TRBV15	.	TRBJ1-5	TRBD1	17	TGTGCCACCAGCATGACAGGGAAGGTAGCCGCTCGACAGCCCCAGCATTTT	CATSMTGKVAARQPQHF
TRBV15	.	TRBJ1-2	TRBD1	15	TGTGCCACCAGCAGACCTGGACAGGGAATCTATGGCTACACCTTC	CATSRPGQGIYGYTF
TRBV5-8	.	TRBJ2-5	TRBD2	16	TGTGCCAGCAGCCCTTATCTAGCGGGGGGTAAAGAGACCCAGTACTTC	CASSPYLAGGKETQYF
TRBV28	.	TRBJ1-2	.	11	TGTGCCAGCAGCGCGGACTATGGCTACACCTTC	CASSADYGYTF